This T cell receptor beta chain is from a study of T-cell memory formation after mild COVID-19. A single record per CDR3 protein comes from TCRdb applying MiXCR to the 5' RACE reads. The repertoire includes roughly 340,000 distinct CDR3 sequences, about 16% of them detected once, and around 22% sits in the top ten. This clonotype has more than one count but fewer than ten. The CDR3 is 16 amino acids. Trimming removed 1 base from V and 1 base from J, with 13 bases in between. Germline-derived CDR1 and CDR2 are MNHNY and SVGAGI (reference sequence). Material for sequencing was PBMCs or a T cell subset sorted from them (not recorded which). The chain couples TRBV6-6 to TRBJ1-2; unclear D gene. The receptor comes from a man aged 18 to 30 who had mild COVID-19 (a few samples of this study predate the infection). Cell type and time point are not known. CDR3 in amino acids: CASSYLGSSVNYGYTF. CDR3 DNA: TGTGCCAGCAGTTACTTAGGCAGCAGCGTTAACTATGGCTACACCTTC.